This TCR beta chain was captured by sequencing in a study of technical replicates of blood from a handful of donors. Method: immunoSEQ multiplex PCR; TCRdb's copy keeps in-frame clones and lacks some. Here the sample spans about 70,000 clones, just under 97% being singletons. In germline, CDR1 is MDHEN, CDR2 SYDVKM. V lost 6 bases and J 0 bases, leaving 15 bases between the germline ends. The length of the CDR3 is 15 residues. The J gene is TRBJ2-7, the V gene TRBV28, with D perhaps TRBD2 (5 bases). This receptor was identified in a human donor in good health. The sample comprised T cells isolated from PBMCs. DNA of the CDR3: TGTGCCAGCAGATTCCTGAGCGGAGCCTCCTACGAGCAGTACTTC. Protein: CASRFLSGASYEQYF.